This T cell receptor (beta chain) was identified during a study of PD-L1 blockade in urothelial cancer. Study at large: Blood analysis took place 3 weeks (second dose) and 6 weeks after treatment start. Blood gave a median about 140,000 T cells.

Germline V gene lookup returns CDR1 SEHNR and CDR2 FQNEAQ (reference sequence). V shed 0 bases and J 6 bases; nucleotides not matched to a gene: 0. This CDR3 has 15 residues. In each PCR, synthetic TCR analog templates were spiked in. This table comes from immunoSEQ multiplex PCR, and its TCRdb copy is limited to in-frame clones, with some not included. The profile shows roughly 29,000 clones, around 85% of them singletons. Overall study findings and caveats: Blood clones associated with the tumor expanded more at 3 weeks in durable-benefit patients.

Notes on this clone: The target antigen is unknown.

The receptor's source is a middle-aged man with urothelial cancer. The source material was PBMCs, sampled around atezolizumab (anti-PD-L1) treatment. This rearrangement joins TRBV7-9 to TRBJ2-1; 12 bases align to TRBD1. The CDR3: CASSLAGQGANEQFF. As DNA, the CDR3 is TGTGCCAGCAGCTTAGCGGGACAGGGGGCCAATGAGCAGTTCTTC. The whole variable domain, filled in from reference TRBV7-9 and TRBJ2-1, reads DTGVSQNPRHKITKRGQNVTFRCDPISEHNRLYWYRQTLGQGPEFLTYFQNEAQLEKSRLLSDRFSAERPKGSFSTLEIQRTEQGDSAMYLCASSLAGQGANEQFFGPGTRLTVL.